These T cell receptor beta chains were read from a single sample in a study of T cells in Graves' hyperthyroidism and ophthalmopathy. TCRdb reprocessed the multiplex PCR reads with MiXCR, giving one entry per CDR3 protein. The sample yields around 800,000 distinct CDR3 sequences, roughly 37% seen once. The material sequenced was blood. The receptors were sampled from a man aged 18-30 years with Graves' hyperthyroidism. Each CDR3 is given with its conserved first and last residue. A D gene is named only where the DNA matches it firmly. Clone size, where shown, is once, few, many, or a class for clones that have expanded.

many	TRBJ2-6	TRBV29-1	NA	TGCAGCGTTGAAGAGTTGGTGGTCTCTGGGGCCAACGTCCTGACTTTC	CSVEELVVSGANVLTF
few	TRBJ2-7	TRBV27	TRBD1	TGTGCCAGCAGTGACAGGGAGTACGAGCAGTACTTC	CASSDREYEQYF
NA	TRBJ1-2	TRBV11-1	NA	TGTGCCAGCAGACTAGGCGACGGCAGAGAAAACTATGGCTACACCTTC	CASRLGDGRENYGYTF
many	TRBJ1-5	TRBV2	TRBD1	TGCGCCAGCAGTGGACAGGGGTATCAGCCCCAGCATTTT	CASSGQGYQPQHF
many	TRBJ2-7	TRBV29-1	NA	TGCAGCGTTGAAGTCAGCACCTACGAGCAGTACTTC	CSVEVSTYEQYF
many	TRBJ2-2	TRBV7-9	TRBD1	TGTGCCAGCAGCCCTACAGGGGACACCGGGGAGCTGTTTTTT	CASSPTGDTGELFF
many	TRBJ2-6	TRBV12-3/TRBV12-4	NA	TGTGCCAGCACCGCGCAAAGCTCTGGGGCCAACGTCCTGACTTTC	CASTAQSSGANVLTF
NA	TRBJ1-2	TRBV10-3	NA	TGTGCCATCAGTGAGTATGAGAACTATGGCTACACCTTC	CAISEYENYGYTF
few	TRBJ1-4	TRBV2	NA	TGTGCCAGCAGTAAGGAACAGGGCCATGAAAAACTGTTTTTT	CASSKEQGHEKLFF
NA	TRBJ2-6	TRBV25-1	NA	TGTGCTATGACAGGGGAGGGGACCGTCCTGACTTTC	CAMTGEGTVLTF
NA	TRBJ1-4	TRBV2	NA	TGTGCCAGCAGGAACGCAGGTTTGCTTAATGAAAAACTGTTTTTT	CASRNAGLLNEKLFF
few	TRBJ1-5	TRBV19	TRBD1	TGTGCCAGTAGGTCTCGGACAGGGGGCATGAGCAATCAGCCCCAGCATTTT	CASRSRTGGMSNQPQHF
NA	TRBJ2-7	TRBV5-1	NA	TGCGCCAGCAGCTTGAACGGCAGGACCTCCTACGAGCAGTACTTC	CASSLNGRTSYEQYF
NA	TRBJ1-5	TRBV20-1	TRBD1	TGCAGTGCTTTCTCGACAGGGGGCAATCAGCCCCAGCATTTT	CSAFSTGGNQPQHF
many	TRBJ2-2	TRBV7-6	NA	TGTGCCAGCAGCTTATTCGGGGGAGCGTCCGGGGAGCTGTTTTTT	CASSLFGGASGELFF
many	TRBJ2-7	TRBV20-1	NA	TGCAGTGCTAGGTCACGTTCCTACGAGCAGTACTTC	CSARSRSYEQYF
NA	TRBJ2-1	TRBV14	TRBD1	TGTGCCAGCAGCCCAGTGGGACAGGGAATTAATGAGCAGTTCTTC	CASSPVGQGINEQFF
NA	TRBJ2-1	TRBV11-2	TRBD2	TGTGCCAGCAGCTTAGCCTCGACTAGCTCCGATGAGCAGTTCTTC	CASSLASTSSDEQFF
NA	TRBJ2-2	TRBV7-2	TRBD2	TGTGCCAGCAGCTCCTTCAGCGGTAGCGGGAGGGGGGCGAACACCGGGGAGCTGTTTTTT	CASSSFSGSGRGANTGELFF
NA	TRBJ2-6	TRBV20-1	NA	TGCAGTGCTAGCGGCACTAGTGTCTCTGGGGCCAACGTCCTGACTTTC	CSASGTSVSGANVLTF
NA	TRBJ2-3	TRBV15	NA	TGTGCCACGGGACAACCTTACACAGATACGCAGTATTTT	CATGQPYTDTQYF
NA	TRBJ2-7	TRBV10-3	NA	TGTGCCATCGGGGTTTCCTACGAGCAGTACTTC	CAIGVSYEQYF
many	TRBJ1-5	TRBV2	TRBD1	TGTGCCAGCAGCCCGGACAGGGGGATTCAGCCCCAGCATTTT	CASSPDRGIQPQHF
many	TRBJ1-1	TRBV15	NA	TGTGCCACCAGCAGAGCCCAGATGGCTGAAGCTTTCTTT	CATSRAQMAEAFF
once	TRBJ2-7	TRBV10-3	TRBD2	TGTGCCACCACACGGACTAGCGGGAACGAGCAGTACTTC	CATTRTSGNEQYF
NA	TRBJ2-5	TRBV2	NA	TGTGCCAGCAGTCGACCGGGGGAAGTGAGGCGGGAGACCCAGTACTTC	CASSRPGEVRRETQYF
many	TRBJ1-1	TRBV10-3	NA	TGTGCCATCAGTGAGTGGGGCAGGGAGAACACTGAAGCTTTCTTT	CAISEWGRENTEAFF
many	TRBJ1-3	TRBV7-8	NA	TGTGCCAGCAGCTTAGAAGCAGGGCTGTGGAACACCATATATTTT	CASSLEAGLWNTIYF
NA	TRBJ2-7	TRBV6-6	NA	TGTGCCACCTCATCCCACGAGCAGTACTTC	CATSSHEQYF
few	TRBJ1-1	TRBV29-1	TRBD1	TGCAGCGTTGAATACGGTCAGGGGGCGGGGATGAACACTGAAGCTTTCTTT	CSVEYGQGAGMNTEAFF
NA	TRBJ1-3	TRBV19	NA	TGTGCCAGTAGTATGGCGGCGGGGGTTGGAAACACCATATATTTT	CASSMAAGVGNTIYF
many	TRBJ1-5	TRBV2	NA	TGTGCCAGCAGTGAAGGCGGCGGTAGTCAGCCCCAGCATTTT	CASSEGGGSQPQHF
few	TRBJ1-1	TRBV2	NA	TGTGCCAGCAGTGGGGCCCTTCGGACTGAAGCTTTCTTT	CASSGALRTEAFF
once	TRBJ1-5	TRBV6-1	NA	TGTGCCAGCACCTGGGGGGGGAATCAGCCCCAGCATTTT	CASTWGGNQPQHF
NA	TRBJ2-2	TRBV7-2	NA	TGTGCCAGCAGCCCGAATAGAGTCTCCGGGGAGCTGTTTTTT	CASSPNRVSGELFF
many	TRBJ2-7	TRBV2	TRBD1	TGTGCCAGCAACCTGGACAGGTTATCCTACGAGCAGTACTTC	CASNLDRLSYEQYF
NA	TRBJ1-5	TRBV19	NA	TGTGCCAGTAGTGTAACAGCCCGAGGCCCCCAGCATTTT	CASSVTARGPQHF
NA	TRBJ2-2	TRBV19	NA	TGTGCCAGTAGTATTGGGACGATTAACACCGGGGAGCTGTTTTTT	CASSIGTINTGELFF
NA	TRBJ1-2	TRBV4-1	NA	TGCGCCAGCAGCGCCCTACAGGCCAACTATGGCTACACCTTC	CASSALQANYGYTF
many	TRBJ2-2	TRBV7-2	TRBD2	TGTGCCAGCACTGGACTAGCAGACTACACCGGGGAGCTGTTTTTT	CASTGLADYTGELFF
NA	TRBJ2-5	TRBV6-5	NA	TGTGCCAGCAGCAAAGGCCGAGGGGGAGAGACCCAGTACTTC	CASSKGRGGETQYF
few	TRBJ1-5	TRBV6-4	NA	TGTGCCAGCAGTGACCCTAGCGGGCATCGGCCCCAGCATTTT	CASSDPSGHRPQHF
NA	TRBJ1-5	TRBV24-1	NA	TGTGCCAGCAGTTTACGGGCAGGGAAGGAGAGCAATCAGCCCCAGCATTTT	CASSLRAGKESNQPQHF
NA	TRBJ1-1	TRBV12-3/TRBV12-4	NA	TGTGCCAGCACTACGGCGGGAGGGCCCGAGAACACTGAAGCTTTCTTT	CASTTAGGPENTEAFF
NA	TRBJ2-5	TRBV10-2	NA	TGCGCCAGCAGTGACGGAACGGTACAAGAGACCCAGTACTTC	CASSDGTVQETQYF
few	TRBJ2-7	TRBV6-5	TRBD1	TGTGCCAGCAACGGACAGGCCGTCTCCTACGAGCAGTACTTC	CASNGQAVSYEQYF
few	TRBJ2-2	TRBV19	TRBD1	TGTGCCAGCAAGGGGGACAGGAACACCGGGGAGCTGTTTTTT	CASKGDRNTGELFF
many	TRBJ1-5	TRBV7-2	NA	TGTGCCAGCAGCTTAACCGACGGACAGCCCCAGCATTTT	CASSLTDGQPQHF
few	TRBJ1-5	TRBV7-2	TRBD1	TGTGCCAGCAGCGGGGACAGGAAGGGTCAGCCCCAGCATTTT	CASSGDRKGQPQHF
NA	TRBJ2-7	TRBV29-1	NA	TGCAGCATCCGGGACGGCCGGGAGCAGTACTTC	CSIRDGREQYF
few	TRBJ1-4	TRBV12-3/TRBV12-4	NA	TGTGCCAGCAGACCGGCAGCAACTAATGAAAAACTGTTTTTT	CASRPAATNEKLFF
few	TRBJ1-5	TRBV10-3	NA	TGTGCCAGCACCACGGGGAGGGAGCCCCAGCATTTT	CASTTGREPQHF
NA	TRBJ2-7	TRBV10-3	TRBD1	TGTGCCACCGGGACAGGGAATGGCGAGCAGTACTTC	CATGTGNGEQYF